This T cell receptor (beta chain) comes out of a study of blood T cell repertoires in COVID-19. Study-level information: Specimens from acute and convalescent COVID-19 originated in the United States, Italy and Spain. T cells, B-cell-depleted T cells, or PBMCs provided the cDNA or gDNA that served as material.

Trimming took off 1 base at V and 8 bases at J, with 10 bases between the two ends. CDR1 SGHDT and CDR2 YYEEEE come from the germline V gene. The CDR3 is made up of 13 amino acids. Under the authors' procedure: Quantification of nucleated cells was approximated via reference gene primer amplification. TCRdb's table, derived via immunoSEQ multiplex PCR, lists solely in-frame clones and lacks some. V and J calls and clone size are as listed in that table; D and trimming were resolved from the DNA. The profile shows approximately 190,000 clones, roughly 80% of them singletons. Material: peripheral blood. The source of this sequence is a man aged 30-40 years with active or convalescent COVID-19. The V call is TRBV5-6, the J call TRBJ2-1; no firm D call. The CDR3 loop reads CASSLMSPYEQFF. The CDR3 nucleotides are TGTGCCAGCAGCTTGATGTCCCCGTATGAGCAGTTCTTC.